The 22 T cell receptor beta chains below all came from one sample that was sequenced in a study of blood T cell repertoires in COVID-19. Produced via immunoSEQ multiplex PCR; TCRdb's table is partial and in-frame only. Among over 250,000 clones, approximately 83% were seen once, and the ten largest hold roughly 9.4%. Material: peripheral blood. The source of these receptors is a woman in her fifties or sixties who had recovered from COVID-19.

The CDR3 DNA is TGTGCCAGCAGTTTATCTCGGGGAAGACGAGAGACCCAGTACTTC. Protein sequence: CASSLSRGRRETQYF. V gene TRBV28 combines with J gene TRBJ2-5; D perhaps matches TRBD2 (5 bases). Germline-derived CDR1 and CDR2 are MDHEN and SYDVKM. The CDR3 runs 15 residues. V lost 1 base and J 4 bases, leaving 13 bases between the germline ends.

This chain links TRBV7-2 with TRBJ1-2; D gene unclear. V dropped 2 bases and J dropped 7 bases, with 14 bases sitting between them. CDR1 and CDR2 from the germline V gene are SGHTA and FQGNSA. The CDR3 has 14 residues. The CDR3 coding sequence is TGTGCCAGCAGCTTACAAGCGGACGGCTCTGGCTACACCTTC. Amino acids: CASSLQADGSGYTF.

The genes are TRBV2 and TRBJ1-5; TRBD1 agrees at 12 bases. CDR1 is SNHLY, CDR2 FYNNEI, per germline. V was clipped by 4 bases and J by 6 bases; unmatched bases: 7. This CDR3 is built from 16 residues. The CDR3 nucleotides read TGTGCCAGCAGTGCCGGGACAGGGGGCGTAGGTCAGCCCCAGCATTTT. Translated, it gives CASSAGTGGVGQPQHF. The entire variable domain, with the rest obtained from reference TRBV2 and TRBJ1-5, is as follows: EPEVTQTPSHQVTQMGQEVILRCVPISNHLYFYWYRQILGQKVEFLVSFYNNEISEKSEIFDDQFSVERPDGSNFTLKIRSTKLEDSAMYFCASSAGTGGVGQPQHFGDGTRLSIL.

As DNA, the CDR3 is TGTGCCAGCAGCTTGCACCGGGACACACAAGAGACCCAGTACTTC. Its protein product is CASSLHRDTQETQYF. V gene TRBV5-5 combines with J gene TRBJ2-5; the D gene is possibly TRBD1 (6 bases). Deletions cut 1 base from V and 2 bases from J, with 12 bases between. The V gene's germline CDR1 is SGHKS and CDR2 YYEKEE (reference sequence). This CDR3 contains 15 residues.

This clone was picked up one time. The gene calls are TRBV10-2 and TRBJ2-7; tentatively, D is TRBD1 (6 bases). V lost 5 bases and J 6 bases, leaving 11 bases between the germline ends. CDR3 size: 12 residues. The V gene's germline CDR1 is WSHSY and CDR2 SAAADI. CDR3 in amino acids: CASSPQGSEQYF. CDR3 bases: TGCGCCAGCAGTCCACAGGGTTCCGAGCAGTACTTC.

The V and J genes are TRBV27 and TRBJ1-1; D is possibly TRBD1 (5 bases). Germline V gene data show CDR1 as MNHEY and CDR2 as SMNVEV (reference sequence). The V and J ends lost 8 bases and 3 bases respectively, with 13 bases between them. The CDR3 has 13 amino acids. In nucleotides, the CDR3 is TGTGCCAGCCGGTTAGGGGAGGACACTGAAGCTTTCTTT. Translation: CASRLGEDTEAFF.

This chain uses TRBV5-1 with TRBJ1-2, with 8 bases matching TRBD1. The CDR3 is made up of 13 amino acids. The V gene's germline CDR1 is SGHRS and CDR2 YFSETQ. V shed 6 bases and J 6 bases; nucleotides not matched to a gene: 7. The CDR3 sequence is CASNPSGGDGYTF. CDR3 in DNA: TGCGCCAGCAACCCCTCAGGGGGCGATGGCTACACCTTC.

The count of this clone is one. The rearrangement links TRBV7-9 to TRBJ2-6, with D perhaps matching TRBD2 (6 bases). Trimming removed 10 bases from V and 0 bases from J, with 13 bases in between. Germline V gene lookup returns CDR1 SEHNR and CDR2 FQNEAQ (reference sequence). This CDR3 has 15 amino acids. CDR3 in amino acids: CATRIGSSGANVLTF. The CDR3 DNA reads TGTGCCACACGGATCGGGAGCTCTGGGGCCAACGTCCTGACTTTC.

The chain has TRBV7-2 and TRBJ2-1; maybe TRBD2 (6 bases). Per the germline V gene, CDR1 is SGHTA and CDR2 is FQGNSA. The CDR3 runs to 15 residues. Trimming removed 1 base at V and 4 bases at J, with 11 bases between. The CDR3 DNA reads TGTGCCAGCAGCTTAGAGGCGGGGTTGTACAATGAGCAGTTCTTC. Its protein is CASSLEAGLYNEQFF.

V and J are TRBV7-9 and TRBJ1-1; D remains unclear. Deletions cut 3 bases from V and 2 bases from J, with 10 bases between. Germline CDR1 and CDR2: SEHNR and FQNEAQ (reference sequence). The CDR3 extends over 14 amino acids. CDR3 in DNA: TGTGCCAGCAGCTTGAGGCTACACAACACTGAAGCTTTCTTT. Protein product: CASSLRLHNTEAFF.

The gene calls are TRBV30 and TRBJ2-7; TRBD1 is a possible D gene (6 bases). V lost 3 bases, J lost 7 bases, and 19 bases lay in between. CDR3 size: 14 residues. Germline V gene sequence: CDR1 GTSNPN, CDR2 SVGIG (reference sequence). Written as DNA, the CDR3 is TGTGCCTGGAGCCAGGGCAGGGGAGAGGGTGAGCAGTACTTC. Its translation: CAWSQGRGEGEQYF.

This sequence joins TRBV6-5 and TRBJ1-1; possibly TRBD1 for D (5 bases). Trimming stripped 2 bases from V and 2 bases from J, with 9 bases between. Germline assignment: CDR1 MNHEY and CDR2 SVGAGI. The CDR3 is 14 amino acids. The CDR3 region is CASSYLGANTEAFF. The CDR3 DNA follows: TGTGCCAGCAGTTACCTTGGGGCCAACACTGAAGCTTTCTTT.

This clone was seen many times. The chain links TRBV10-1 to TRBJ2-6; D gene uncertain. V dropped 4 bases and J dropped 0 bases, with 10 bases sitting between them. Germline CDR1 and CDR2: WNHNN and SYGVQD (reference sequence). CDR3 length: 16 amino acids. CDR3 residues: CASSGLVGSGANVLTF. The CDR3 DNA is TGCGCCAGCAGTGGACTCGTGGGCTCTGGGGCCAACGTCCTGACTTTC.

This clone was detected once. J is TRBJ1-4 and V is TRBV6-6; 8 bases are a match to TRBD1. The ends lost 5 bases at V and 2 bases at J; junction bases unmatched: 4. The CDR3 extends over 15 amino acids. Germline V lookup: CDR1 MNHNY, CDR2 SVGAGI (reference sequence). The CDR3 DNA is TGTGCCAGCAGTAACAGGGGGGGTACTAATGAAAAACTGTTTTTT. It yields the protein CASSNRGGTNEKLFF.

This chain links TRBV4-3 with TRBJ1-2; maybe TRBD1 (6 bases). Germline CDR1 is LGHNA and CDR2 is YSLEER. The CDR3 runs 18 residues. Between the trimmed V and J ends, which lost 0 bases and 0 bases, there was a span of 17 bases. CDR3 DNA: TGCGCCAGCAGCCAAGAGATGAGACAGGTTCCAGCTAACTATGGCTACACCTTC. This gives the protein CASSQEMRQVPANYGYTF.

The chain recombines TRBV28 with TRBJ2-5; 9 positions agree with TRBD1. Losses at the gene ends were 5 bases for V and 4 bases for J; bases not matched to a gene: 11. Germline lookup yields CDR1 MDHEN and CDR2 SYDVKM. The CDR3 has 16 residues. The CDR3 is CASSPNGQGKGETQYF. Written as DNA, the CDR3 is TGTGCCAGCAGTCCAAACGGACAGGGGAAGGGAGAGACCCAGTACTTC.

This clone was seen a handful of times. The rearrangement joins TRBV12-3 or TRBV12-4 to TRBJ1-4, with D uncertain. This CDR3 is built from 13 residues. Trimming left V 4 bases short and J 5 bases short, with 8 bases between. The CDR3 bases are TGTGCCAGCAGTTACAACACGAATGAAAAACTGTTTTTT. Amino acid sequence: CASSYNTNEKLFF.

The chain uses TRBV19 and TRBJ2-6, with 7 bases matching TRBD1. Trimming removed 5 bases from V and 10 bases from J; junction bases left unmatched: 14. Looked up from germline, CDR1 is LNHDA and CDR2 is SQIVND (reference sequence). This CDR3 comprises 16 residues. The CDR3 region has the DNA TGTGCCAGTAGTGGCGGGCAGGGGGAAGTTTGGAACGTCCTGACTTTC. Protein: CASSGGQGEVWNVLTF.

The DNA of the CDR3 is TGCGCCAGCAGCCTCCTGGGGGGGCCCGGCGAGCAGTACTTC. This translates into CASSLLGGPGEQYF. The V call is TRBV5-1, the J call TRBJ2-7; D may be TRBD2 (7 bases). The CDR3 covers 14 residues. Trimming pared 4 bases from V and 6 bases from J, leaving 17 bases between. Germline V gene lookup returns CDR1 SGHRS and CDR2 YFSETQ. Supplemented by reference TRBV5-1 and TRBJ2-7, the full variable domain reads KAGVTQTPRYLIKTRGQQVTLSCSPISGHRSVSWYQQTPGQGLQFLFEYFSETQRNKGNFPGRFSGRQFSNSRSEMNVSTLELGDSALYLCASSLLGGPGEQYFGPGTRLTVT.

The sample holds one count of this clone. The chain carries TRBV12-3 or TRBV12-4 and TRBJ2-2; no firm D call. V shed 6 bases and J shed 5 bases, with 7 bases lying between them. CDR3 length equals 12 residues. As DNA, the CDR3 is TGTGCCAGCAGGGAGCAGACCGGGGAGCTGTTTTTT. This sequence encodes CASREQTGELFF.

The chain uses TRBV30 and TRBJ2-1; 14 bases align to TRBD2. The CDR3 loop spans 19 amino acids. From germline, CDR1 is GTSNPN and CDR2 SVGIG (reference sequence). V dropped 2 bases and J dropped 0; count of bases not matched to a gene: 9. CDR3 amino acids: CAWSRQPGLAGASYNEQFF. CDR3 nucleotide sequence: TGTGCCTGGAGTAGGCAACCGGGACTAGCGGGGGCCTCCTACAATGAGCAGTTCTTC. The full variable domain, completed using reference TRBV30 and TRBJ2-1, is SQTIHQWPATLVQPVGSPLSLECTVEGTSNPNLYWYRQAAGRGLQLLFYSVGIGQISSEVPQNLSASRPQDRQFILSSKKLLLSDSGFYLCAWSRQPGLAGASYNEQFFGPGTRLTVL.

The rearrangement uses TRBV21-1 and TRBJ1-3. TRBV21-1 is annotated as a pseudogene. The CDR3 has 17 amino acids. CDR3 DNA sequence: TGTGCCAGCACCTTGTTCTGGGGAGTTTTCTTAGGAAACACCATATATTTT. Protein sequence: CASTLFWGVFLGNTIYF.